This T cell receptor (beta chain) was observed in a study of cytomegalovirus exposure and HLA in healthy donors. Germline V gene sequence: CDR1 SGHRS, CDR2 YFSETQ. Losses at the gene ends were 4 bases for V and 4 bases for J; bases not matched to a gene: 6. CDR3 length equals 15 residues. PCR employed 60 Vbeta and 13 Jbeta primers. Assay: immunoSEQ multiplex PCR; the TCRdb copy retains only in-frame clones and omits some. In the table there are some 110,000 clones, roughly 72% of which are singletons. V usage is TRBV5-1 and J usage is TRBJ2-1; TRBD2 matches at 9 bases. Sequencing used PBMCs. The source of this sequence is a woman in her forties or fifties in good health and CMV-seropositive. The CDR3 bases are TGCGCCAGCAGCGAGGCGGGGGGGGAATACAATGAGCAGTTCTTC. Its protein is CASSEAGGEYNEQFF.